The 7 T cell receptor beta chains below were found in one sample sequenced in a study of T cells in narcolepsy. Profiled with immunoSEQ multiplex PCR; TCRdb holds only in-frame clones, not every one. The table shows about 34,000 clones, with 82% occurring only once. Sequenced sample: CD45RA- memory CD4+ T cells from PBMCs. Receptors were obtained from a human donor with narcolepsy.

The V gene is TRBV28, the J gene TRBJ1-2; D is unclear. The V gene's germline CDR1 is MDHEN and CDR2 SYDVKM. V shed 6 bases and J shed 3 bases, with 17 bases lying between them. The CDR3 sequence is 15 residues long. This CDR3 is CASSRRLIRHYGYTF. CDR3 DNA: TGTGCCAGCAGCCGTCGCTTAATCCGCCACTATGGCTACACCTTC.

The chain couples TRBV6-1 to TRBJ1-2; D gene ambiguous. This CDR3 has 15 amino acids. V gave up 1 base and J gave up 2 bases, with 11 bases separating them. Germline loops: CDR1 MNHNS, CDR2 SASEGT. CDR3 protein: CASSEGEAGNYGYTF. In DNA, the CDR3 is TGTGCCAGCAGTGAAGGGGAGGCTGGGAACTATGGCTACACCTTC.

V is TRBV11-3 and J is TRBJ2-7; maybe TRBD1 (5 bases). Looked up from germline, CDR1 is SGHNT and CDR2 is YENEEA. The CDR3 has 13 residues. Trimming pared 0 bases from V and 2 bases from J, leaving 5 bases between. CDR3 nucleotides: TGTGCCAGCAGCTTAGAGACAGCCTACGAGCAGTACTTC. Its translation: CASSLETAYEQYF.

This sequence joins TRBV6-6 and TRBJ1-4, with D perhaps matching TRBD1 (5 bases). CDR1 is MNHNY and CDR2 is SVGAGI in the germline V gene (reference sequence). The CDR3 length is 14 residues. Trimming took 7 bases from V and 6 from J, leaving 15 bases between them. This chain's CDR3 is CASKPYGQDEKLFF. Written as DNA, the CDR3 is TGTGCCAGCAAACCCTATGGACAAGATGAAAAACTGTTTTTT.

CDR3 sequence (DNA): TGTGCCAGCAGCTTCCGGCAGGGCCACGAGCAGTACTTC. It specifies CASSFRQGHEQYF. The chain recombines TRBV7-2 with TRBJ2-7; maybe TRBD1 (5 bases). The CDR3 is 13 residues long. The V end lost 3 bases, the J end lost 5 bases, and 11 bases lay between the germline ends. The germline V gene encodes CDR1 SGHTA and CDR2 FQGNSA.

DNA for the CDR3: TGTGCCAGCAGCAAAGCCTTGGACAGGGGGCCGCGGAGCAATCAGCCCCAGCATTTT. Its translation: CASSKALDRGPRSNQPQHF. The V call is TRBV21-1, the J call TRBJ1-5; TRBD1, the table's D call, was not compared with the DNA. TRBV21-1 is a listed pseudogene. This CDR3 is 19 amino acids long.

The chain uses TRBV7-3 and TRBJ1-1; tentative D call: TRBD1 (6 bases). The germline CDR1 and CDR2 sequences are SGHTA and FQGTGA. The CDR3 has 15 amino acids. The germline V and J ends were trimmed by 1 base and 3 bases, with 12 bases remaining between them. DNA for the CDR3: TGTGCCAGCAGCTTAATAGGATCAGGGGACACTGAAGCTTTCTTT. Its translation: CASSLIGSGDTEAFF.